The following is a TCR beta chain sequence with its context. Antigen specificity is unknown. RNA transcripts provided the source from which TCR beta CDR3 regions were amplified. Primed by the HTBI set, a first-round RT-PCR was run on the TCR CDR3. MiXCR, run by TCRdb on the multiplex PCR reads, gives a single entry per CDR3 protein. The sample includes a few hundred thousand distinct CDR3 sequences, about 13% of them seen just once. This specimen belongs to a study of T cells in Graves' hyperthyroidism and ophthalmopathy. For the study at large: Any treatment followed the collection of peripheral blood at initial diagnosis.

General observations from the study: The majority of expanded thyroid clonotypes above 0.001 also appeared in blood.

Over 18 months, lack of ophthalmopathy progression marked Graves' hyperthyroidism as stable. Clinical symptoms, serum thyroxine, TRAb, thyroid ultrasound and orbital computed tomography informed diagnoses. CDR3 length equals 15 residues. CDR1 is SGHTA and CDR2 is FQGNSA in the germline V gene. V gave up 5 bases and J gave up 5 bases, with 15 bases separating them. The specimen was blood. This chain uses TRBV7-2 with TRBJ1-4; a possible D gene is TRBD1 (5 bases). This TCR was recovered from a woman aged 18-30 years with Graves' hyperthyroidism. The CDR3 reads CASSVRVEGNEKLFF. The CDR3 bases are TGTGCCAGCAGCGTTAGAGTAGAGGGGAATGAAAAACTGTTTTTT.